This TCR beta chain was obtained from a study of PD-1 blockade in classical Hodgkin lymphoma. Findings of the study overall: The origin of the repertoire differences remains undefined, with disease activity or prior therapy as possible causes. Prior to therapy, complete responders displayed diversity much like that of newly diagnosed patients. Relapsed/refractory patients reportedly had the lowest baseline TCR diversity, below newly diagnosed patients, who were below healthy donors.

In the case of this clone: Its antigen is not known.

V was cut by 6 bases and J by 3 bases, with 14 bases left in between. Germline-derived CDR1 and CDR2 are WNHNN and SYGVQD (reference sequence). There are 14 residues in the CDR3. Described time point: cycle 4 day 1 (C4D1), after less than seven weeks of nivolumab. Exposure to brentuximab vedotin varied, and each patient had relapsed following autologous stem cell transplantation. By magnetic negative selection, CD4+ T cells were purified from thawed PBMCs. TCRdb's copy holds only in-frame clones and misses some; the assay was immunoSEQ multiplex PCR. Of 30,000 to 35,000 clones in the sample, 80% to 90% were seen once.

This receptor was obtained from a human donor with classical Hodgkin lymphoma. This rearrangement joins TRBV10-1 to TRBJ1-2; tentatively, D is TRBD1 (5 bases). The sample in question was CD4+ T cells from blood, obtained before the fourth cycle of nivolumab. The CDR3 DNA follows: TGCGCCAGCAGGGGGCCGGGACGCGACTATGGCTACACCTTC. Translated: CASRGPGRDYGYTF.